This is a list of T cell receptor beta chains from one sample in a study of T-cell memory formation after mild COVID-19. MiXCR, applied by TCRdb to the 5' RACE reads, yields one record per CDR3 protein. This table holds fewer than 150,000 distinct CDR3 sequences, about a fifth found once. Material: PBMCs or a T cell subset sorted from them (not recorded which). The receptors stem from a man younger than 35 who had mild COVID-19 (a few samples of this study predate the infection). Cell type and time point are not known. CDR3s include the opening cysteine and the closing phenylalanine or tryptophan. The D gene is left open where the match is weak. Size tells how often a clone was seen (once, few, many) or the class of an expanded clone, and some rows leave it out.

V: TRBV4-3
D: .
size: few
J: TRBJ2-1
CDR3: CASSQDRGPHNEQFF
DNA: TGCGCCAGCAGCCAAGACAGGGGCCCTCACAATGAGCAGTTCTTC

V: TRBV5-4
D: TRBD2
size: .
J: TRBJ2-1
CDR3: CASSSLAGGRGEQFF
DNA: TGTGCCAGCAGCTCCCTAGCGGGGGGACGTGGGGAGCAGTTCTTC

V: TRBV9
D: TRBD2
size: .
J: TRBJ2-7
CDR3: CASSASGGLTYEQYF
DNA: TGTGCCAGCAGCGCGAGCGGGGGGTTAACTTACGAGCAGTACTTC

V: TRBV4-2
D: TRBD1
size: .
J: TRBJ1-1
CDR3: CASSQRTGRNTEAFF
DNA: TGTGCCAGCAGCCAGAGGACAGGGAGGAACACTGAAGCTTTCTTT

V: TRBV5-6
D: TRBD1
size: few
J: TRBJ2-7
CDR3: CASSLPGGEQYF
DNA: TGTGCCAGCAGCTTGCCAGGGGGCGAACAGTACTTC

V: TRBV7-3
D: .
size: .
J: TRBJ1-1
CDR3: CASSLRGGGMNTEAFF
DNA: TGTGCCAGCAGCTTAAGGGGGGGCGGAATGAACACTGAAGCTTTCTTT

V: TRBV5-1
D: .
size: few
J: TRBJ2-3
CDR3: CASREAGSDTQYF
DNA: TGCGCCAGCAGGGAAGCGGGCTCAGATACGCAGTATTTT

V: TRBV7-2
D: .
size: few
J: TRBJ2-7
CDR3: CASSLVSGSSYEQYF
DNA: TGTGCCAGCAGCTTAGTCTCAGGTAGCTCCTACGAGCAGTACTTC

V: TRBV20-1
D: TRBD1
size: .
J: TRBJ1-2
CDR3: CSARTGWGNYGYTF
DNA: TGCAGTGCTCGGACAGGGTGGGGGAACTATGGCTACACCTTC

V: TRBV27
D: .
size: few
J: TRBJ1-2
CDR3: CASSFRGAYGYTF
DNA: TGTGCCAGCAGTTTTAGGGGGGCGTATGGCTACACCTTC

V: TRBV5-1
D: .
size: many
J: TRBJ2-1
CDR3: CASSLLGQYNEQFF
DNA: TGCGCCAGCAGCTTGCTAGGACAGTACAATGAGCAGTTCTTC

V: TRBV3-1
D: TRBD1
size: .
J: TRBJ2-5
CDR3: CASSQDQGWDREETQYF
DNA: TGTGCCAGCAGCCAAGATCAGGGGTGGGACAGGGAAGAGACCCAGTACTTC

V: TRBV10-2
D: .
size: .
J: TRBJ1-1
CDR3: CASVPTPNTEAFF
DNA: TGCGCCAGCGTACCTACCCCGAACACTGAAGCTTTCTTT

V: TRBV7-9
D: TRBD1
size: few
J: TRBJ2-2
CDR3: CASSFNPGQGDTGELFF
DNA: TGTGCCAGCAGCTTTAATCCAGGACAGGGCGACACCGGGGAGCTGTTTTTT

V: TRBV6-5
D: .
size: .
J: TRBJ2-5
CDR3: CASSLRAAGSGETQYF
DNA: TGTGCCAGCTCACTTCGGGCCGCGGGAAGCGGCGAGACCCAGTACTTC

V: TRBV4-3
D: .
size: .
J: TRBJ1-6
CDR3: CASSQDLSSSYNSPLHF
DNA: TGCGCCAGCAGCCAAGATTTGTCCTCCTCCTATAATTCACCCCTCCACTTT

V: TRBV29-1
D: TRBD1
size: .
J: TRBJ2-3
CDR3: CSVVPGVTGAVDTQYF
DNA: TGCAGCGTTGTCCCCGGGGTGACAGGGGCGGTAGATACGCAGTATTTT

V: TRBV7-2
D: .
size: .
J: TRBJ2-5
CDR3: CASSARLVYLETQYF
DNA: TGTGCCAGCAGCGCACGACTAGTTTATTTAGAGACCCAGTACTTC

V: TRBV5-1
D: .
size: few
J: TRBJ1-2
CDR3: CASSSGMGFYGYTF
DNA: TGCGCCAGCAGCTCGGGGATGGGTTTCTATGGCTACACCTTC

V: TRBV11-2
D: .
size: .
J: TRBJ1-4
CDR3: CASQGEGLNEKLFF
DNA: TGTGCCTCCCAAGGGGAAGGTCTTAATGAAAAACTGTTTTTT

V: TRBV27
D: .
size: .
J: TRBJ2-1
CDR3: CASSFRVESYNEQFF
DNA: TGTGCCAGCAGTTTTAGGGTCGAATCCTACAATGAGCAGTTCTTC

V: TRBV7-9
D: .
size: .
J: TRBJ1-2
CDR3: CASSLGVGKYGYTF
DNA: TGTGCCAGCAGCTTAGGTGTAGGAAAATATGGCTACACCTTC

V: TRBV7-9
D: TRBD2
size: few
J: TRBJ2-3
CDR3: CASSYSGGRTDTQYF
DNA: TGTGCCAGCAGCTATAGCGGGGGACGCACAGATACGCAGTATTTT

V: TRBV10-3
D: .
size: few
J: TRBJ2-5
CDR3: CAISESRGETQYF
DNA: TGTGCCATCAGTGAGTCTCGTGGGGAGACCCAGTACTTC

V: TRBV5-5
D: .
size: many
J: TRBJ1-1
CDR3: CASSSWGSPEAFF
DNA: TGTGCCAGCAGCTCCTGGGGTAGCCCTGAAGCTTTCTTT

V: TRBV12-3/TRBV12-4
D: .
size: few
J: TRBJ2-2
CDR3: CASSLGGVLNTGELFF
DNA: TGTGCCAGCAGTTTAGGCGGGGTCCTGAACACCGGGGAGCTGTTTTTT

V: TRBV4-1
D: TRBD1
size: .
J: TRBJ1-2
CDR3: CASSQHPGQGADYGYTF
DNA: TGCGCCAGCAGCCAACATCCGGGACAGGGGGCGGACTATGGCTACACCTTC

V: TRBV4-3
D: .
size: few
J: TRBJ2-3
CDR3: CASSQGGSGSTDTQYF
DNA: TGCGCCAGCAGCCAAGGGGGCAGTGGTAGCACAGATACGCAGTATTTT

V: TRBV5-1
D: TRBD2
size: few
J: TRBJ2-3
CDR3: CASRLLAADTQYF
DNA: TGCGCCAGCCGGCTTCTAGCGGCAGATACGCAGTATTTT

V: TRBV6-5
D: .
size: .
J: TRBJ2-7
CDR3: CASSYPGAAYEQYF
DNA: TGTGCCAGCAGTTACCCAGGGGCGGCCTACGAGCAGTACTTC

V: TRBV12-3/TRBV12-4
D: TRBD1
size: few
J: TRBJ2-7
CDR3: CASSSSGQGAAYEQYF
DNA: TGTGCCAGCAGTTCCTCGGGACAGGGGGCCGCCTACGAGCAGTACTTC

V: TRBV9
D: TRBD2
size: .
J: TRBJ2-3
CDR3: CASSARLADTDTQYF
DNA: TGTGCCAGCAGCGCTCGACTAGCGGACACAGATACGCAGTATTTT

V: TRBV6-2/TRBV6-3
D: .
size: few
J: TRBJ1-5
CDR3: CASSDLGQPQHF
DNA: TGTGCCAGCAGTGACCTCGGTCAGCCCCAGCATTTT

V: TRBV7-9
D: TRBD2
size: .
J: TRBJ2-3
CDR3: CAFHREAGMVDTQYF
DNA: TGTGCCTTCCACCGGGAGGCAGGGATGGTGGATACGCAGTATTTT

V: TRBV20-1
D: .
size: few
J: TRBJ1-1
CDR3: CSARTRTNTEAFF
DNA: TGCAGTGCCCGGACACGGACCAACACTGAAGCTTTCTTT

V: TRBV20-1
D: .
size: .
J: TRBJ2-3
CDR3: CSALGPWSTDTQYF
DNA: TGCAGTGCGCTGGGCCCTTGGAGCACAGATACGCAGTATTTT

V: TRBV7-3
D: .
size: .
J: TRBJ2-5
CDR3: CASSRPGETQYF
DNA: TGTGCCAGCAGCCGGCCAGGGGAGACCCAGTACTTC

V: TRBV7-2
D: .
size: .
J: TRBJ2-5
CDR3: CASSLATALETQYF
DNA: TGTGCCAGCAGCTTAGCAACGGCCTTGGAGACCCAGTACTTC

V: TRBV29-1
D: .
size: .
J: TRBJ1-4
CDR3: CSAPRDIYDEKLFF
DNA: TGCAGCGCTCCCCGGGACATCTATGATGAAAAACTGTTTTTT

V: TRBV9
D: .
size: .
J: TRBJ1-1
CDR3: CASSVVHLGTPLTEAFF
DNA: TGTGCCAGCAGCGTAGTTCATTTGGGGACACCCCTCACTGAAGCTTTCTTT

V: TRBV4-2
D: TRBD1
size: .
J: TRBJ1-1
CDR3: CASSHPGTGELNTEAFF
DNA: TGTGCCAGCAGCCATCCCGGGACAGGGGAGTTGAACACTGAAGCTTTCTTT

V: TRBV29-1
D: .
size: .
J: TRBJ2-3
CDR3: CSVWGTDTQYF
DNA: TGCAGCGTTTGGGGGACAGATACGCAGTATTTT

V: TRBV7-9
D: TRBD2
size: few
J: TRBJ2-1
CDR3: CASSLVLGTRLAGGNEQFF
DNA: TGTGCCAGCAGTCTCGTCTTAGGGACTCGGCTAGCGGGGGGCAATGAGCAGTTCTTC

V: TRBV12-3/TRBV12-4
D: TRBD1
size: .
J: TRBJ2-6
CDR3: CASSARLGGSAGANVLTF
DNA: TGTGCCAGCAGCGCTCGGTTAGGGGGCTCCGCTGGGGCCAACGTCCTGACTTTC

V: TRBV4-1
D: .
size: few
J: TRBJ2-7
CDR3: CASSHLSGDGVERPYEQYF
DNA: TGCGCCAGCAGCCACCTATCGGGGGATGGGGTCGAACGCCCCTACGAGCAGTACTTC

V: TRBV7-6
D: .
size: many
J: TRBJ2-3
CDR3: CASSSTFTDTQYF
DNA: TGTGCCAGCAGCTCCACCTTTACAGATACGCAGTATTTT

V: TRBV4-1
D: .
size: few
J: TRBJ2-7
CDR3: CASSRNGGIDPYEQYF
DNA: TGCGCCAGCAGCCGCAACGGCGGCATCGATCCCTACGAGCAGTACTTC

V: TRBV7-9
D: .
size: few
J: TRBJ2-1
CDR3: CASSSRADEQFF
DNA: TGTGCCAGCAGTTCCCGGGCGGATGAGCAGTTCTTC

V: TRBV7-9
D: .
size: few
J: TRBJ2-1
CDR3: CASSLKVWGSSYNEQFF
DNA: TGTGCCAGCAGCTTAAAGGTTTGGGGGAGCTCCTACAATGAGCAGTTCTTC

V: TRBV6-5
D: TRBD1
size: few
J: TRBJ2-7
CDR3: CASIGQGGEQYF
DNA: TGTGCCAGCATCGGACAGGGCGGCGAGCAGTACTTC

V: TRBV9
D: .
size: .
J: TRBJ2-5
CDR3: CASSVQAGLQETQYF
DNA: TGTGCCAGCAGCGTTCAAGCAGGTCTCCAAGAGACCCAGTACTTC

V: TRBV4-1
D: .
size: .
J: TRBJ2-2
CDR3: CASSQVRGPGELFF
DNA: TGCGCCAGCAGCCAAGTCCGTGGACCCGGGGAGCTGTTTTTT

V: TRBV4-3
D: TRBD1
size: .
J: TRBJ2-3
CDR3: CASSQDQDRGQDTQYF
DNA: TGCGCCAGCAGCCAAGATCAAGACAGGGGGCAAGATACGCAGTATTTT

V: TRBV29-1
D: TRBD1
size: .
J: TRBJ1-1
CDR3: CSVRGQGENTEAFF
DNA: TGCAGCGTTAGAGGACAGGGCGAGAACACTGAAGCTTTCTTT

V: TRBV7-3
D: TRBD1
size: once
J: TRBJ2-5
CDR3: CASSWGRGPWETQYF
DNA: TGTGCCAGCAGCTGGGGCAGGGGGCCGTGGGAGACCCAGTACTTC

V: TRBV29-1
D: .
size: .
J: TRBJ2-2
CDR3: CSVVAYRQQDTGELFF
DNA: TGCAGCGTTGTGGCGTACAGGCAGCAGGACACCGGGGAGCTGTTTTTT

V: TRBV11-1
D: .
size: once
J: TRBJ2-7
CDR3: CASSLVPRQTGYYEQYF
DNA: TGTGCCAGCAGCTTAGTCCCCCGCCAAACAGGGTACTACGAGCAGTACTTC

V: TRBV7-8
D: .
size: few
J: TRBJ2-5
CDR3: CASSLAIQGQRETQYF
DNA: TGTGCCAGCAGCTTAGCGATCCAGGGCCAAAGGGAGACCCAGTACTTC

V: TRBV29-1
D: TRBD1
size: .
J: TRBJ2-1
CDR3: CSVEQGASRNEQFF
DNA: TGCAGCGTTGAGCAGGGGGCCTCCCGGAATGAGCAGTTCTTC